This TCR beta chain appears in the sequencing data of a study of TIL therapy for anti-PD-1-resistant metastatic lung cancer. Study-wide background: Tumors carried a median around 1.4 non-synonymous mutations per megabase. Notes on the study in general: This highly selected cohort may not generalize to typical lung cancer patients. TIL cultures after expansion showed higher clonality and lower diversity than baseline tumor (median 6% vs 31%).

This was the immunoSEQ v3 assay. Sequencing depth was 1.9 million or so read pairs for survey level, roughly 4.5-6 million for deep. Sequencing was performed with immunoSEQ multiplex PCR; in TCRdb, only in-frame clones are kept and a portion is missing. The table lists about 48,000 clones, about two thirds of them singletons, with around 5.4% in the top ten. A note on this clone: The target antigen is unknown.

Trimming took 0 bases from V and 4 from J; bases not matched to a gene: 17. Germline CDR1 is LNHDA and CDR2 is SQIVND (reference sequence). The CDR3 spans 20 residues. The time point here: pre-treatment sample, taken before nivolumab and TIL therapy. Most excised metastases sampled were pleural nodules or supraclavicular lymph nodes. The specimen was tumor tissue, collected at baseline. The chain recombines TRBV19 with TRBJ1-2; 10 bases align to TRBD1. The receptor was derived from a person aged 30 to 80 with non-small cell lung cancer. The CDR3 nucleotides read TGTGCCAGTAGTATAGAGGGAGCCGGGACAGGGGTGTTCTTCTCCTATGGCTACACCTTC. It yields the protein CASSIEGAGTGVFFSYGYTF.